This entry lists 27 T cell receptor beta chains sequenced from one sample in a study of identical twins. TCRdb re-called the 5' RACE reads through MiXCR, storing one row per CDR3 protein. Among 700,000 to 950,000 distinct CDR3 sequences listed, 10% to 15% were seen once. These sequences were also reported in another study, on yellow fever vaccine responses in identical twins.

The sequencing input was PBMCs. These receptors were collected from a woman between 18 and 30 years old in good health.

V is TRBV11-2 and J is TRBJ2-3; TRBD2 aligns across 7 bases. This CDR3 contains 15 residues. Trimming took 5 bases from V and 3 from J; bases not matched to a gene: 8. Germline V gene lookup returns CDR1 SGHAT and CDR2 FQNNGV. CDR3: CASSKRVAGTDTQYF. The CDR3 DNA reads as TGTGCCAGCAGCAAGAGGGTAGCGGGTACAGATACGCAGTATTTT.

This chain connects TRBV7-3 to TRBJ2-3; the match to TRBD2 covers 9 bases. CDR1 is SGHTA, CDR2 FQGTGA, per germline. The CDR3 sequence is 14 residues long. J lost 5 bases, V lost 5 bases, and 5 bases had no gene match. The CDR3 nucleotides read TGTGCCAGCAGCACGGCGGGAGGGAAAGATACGCAGTATTTT. It is translated as CASSTAGGKDTQYF. The full variable domain, completed using reference TRBV7-3 and TRBJ2-3, is GAGVSQTPSNKVTEKGKYVELRCDPISGHTALYWYRQSLGQGPEFLIYFQGTGAADDSGLPNDRFFAVRPEGSVSTLKIQRTERGDSAVYLCASSTAGGKDTQYFGPGTRLTVL.

This sequence joins TRBV7-9 and TRBJ2-3; the match to TRBD2 covers 7 bases. V lost 7 bases and J lost 2; bases outside the gene matches: 6. CDR1 SEHNR and CDR2 FQNEAQ come from the germline V gene (reference sequence). The CDR3 covers 14 residues. The chain's CDR3 is CASTLAAATDTQYF. CDR3 bases: TGTGCCAGCACCCTAGCGGCAGCCACAGATACGCAGTATTTT.

This clonotype appeared a few times. This chain uses TRBV27 with TRBJ2-7, with TRBD1 identical over 7 bases. The trim removed 0 bases at V and 1 base at J, leaving 6 bases unmatched. This CDR3 region has 16 residues. CDR1 and CDR2 (germline): MNHEY, SMNVEV (reference sequence). As DNA, the CDR3 is TGTGCCAGCAGTTTATCGTCCCCGGGACAGTCCTACGAGCAGTACTTC. Translation gives CASSLSSPGQSYEQYF.

The sample holds a few counts of this clonotype. The chain links TRBV7-8 to TRBJ2-1; 9 nucleotides match TRBD2. This CDR3 has 17 residues. With V trimmed by 1 base and J by 3 bases, 7 bases remained unmatched. Germline V lookup: CDR1 SGHVS, CDR2 FQNEAQ. DNA of the CDR3: TGTGCCAGCAGCTTAGAGCTAGCGGGAAGTGTCTACAATGAGCAGTTCTTC. Translating gives CASSLELAGSVYNEQFF.

There are many counts of this clonotype. In nucleotides, the CDR3 is TGTGCCAGCAGGGAGACAGATACGCAGTATTTT. This encodes CASRETDTQYF. This chain uses TRBV6-6 with TRBJ2-3; no firm D call. Germline V gene data show CDR1 as MNHNY and CDR2 as SVGAGI (reference sequence). V was trimmed by 6 bases and J by 3 bases, leaving 4 bases between them. CDR3 length: 11 residues.

V usage is TRBV20-1 and J usage is TRBJ2-1, with TRBD2 matching over 10 bases. The CDR3 is 14 residues long. V shed 5 bases and J 5 bases; nucleotides not matched to a gene: 6. Germline loops: CDR1 DFQATT, CDR2 SNEGSKA (reference sequence). The CDR3 here is CSAGEREGHNEQFF. The CDR3 DNA is TGCAGTGCTGGGGAGCGGGAGGGCCACAATGAGCAGTTCTTC.

The rearrangement links TRBV3-1 to TRBJ1-2, with a weak D call TRBD1 (5 bases). Germline V gives CDR1 LGHDT, CDR2 YNNKEL (reference sequence). Trimming took off 7 bases at V and 0 bases at J, with 18 bases between the two ends. The CDR3 length is 16 residues. The CDR3 here is CASTPAGTGTNYGYTF. The CDR3 DNA sequence: TGTGCCAGCACTCCGGCCGGGACGGGAACTAACTATGGCTACACCTTC.

The genes are TRBV2 and TRBJ2-3; 10 nucleotides line up with TRBD2. Germline CDR1 SNHLY, CDR2 FYNNEI. The J segment lost 0 bases and the V segment lost 7 bases, leaving 13 bases of the junction unmatched. The CDR3 is made up of 18 amino acids. Written as DNA, the CDR3 is TGTGCCAGCAAGGAACTAGCGGGATCCGGGTGGAGCACAGATACGCAGTATTTT. Its protein product is CASKELAGSGWSTDTQYF.

There are a few counts of this clonotype. V is TRBV20-1 and J is TRBJ2-7; no reliable D call. Trimming pared 3 bases from V and 5 bases from J, leaving 8 bases between. The CDR3 is made up of 11 amino acids. The V gene's germline CDR1 is DFQATT and CDR2 SNEGSKA (reference sequence). CDR3 nucleotide sequence: TGCAGTGCTAGCCTTAGTGACGAGCAGTACTTC. Amino acid sequence: CSASLSDEQYF.

This chain links TRBV12-3 or TRBV12-4 with TRBJ1-6, with a weak D call TRBD1 (6 bases). The CDR3 sequence is 15 residues long. Trimming cost V 6 bases and J 0 bases, with 9 bases left between them. The DNA for the CDR3 is TGTGCCAGCAGAGGGGGGATCTCCTATAATTCACCCCTCCACTTT. It encodes CASRGGISYNSPLHF.

This clonotype was seen a handful of times. The genes are TRBV5-1 and TRBJ2-6, with D possibly TRBD1 on 5 matching bases. Germline V gene data show CDR1 as SGHRS and CDR2 as YFSETQ. The CDR3 loop spans 16 amino acids. V lost 4 bases and J 1 base, leaving 12 bases between the germline ends. DNA for the CDR3: TGCGCCAGCAGCCAACCGACAGTATCTGGGGCCAACGTCCTGACTTTC. It is translated as CASSQPTVSGANVLTF.

This clonotype was counted a few times. The rearrangement uses TRBV19 and TRBJ2-5; 8 positions match TRBD2. This CDR3 region has 14 residues. The V gene's germline CDR1 is LNHDA and CDR2 SQIVND (reference sequence). V shed 4 bases, J shed 3 bases, and the junction held 4 bases outside the gene matches. The CDR3 nucleotides are TGTGCCAGTAGTACCCCGGGAGGGAAAGAGACCCAGTACTTC. It is translated as CASSTPGGKETQYF.

The chain carries TRBV20-1 and TRBJ2-5; TRBD1 matches at 8 bases. The germline V gene has CDR1 DFQATT and CDR2 SNEGSKA (reference sequence). V lost 6 bases, J lost 4 bases, and 7 bases stayed unmatched. There are 13 residues in the CDR3. The CDR3 DNA reads TGCAGTGCCAAGAGGACAGGGACAGAGACCCAGTACTTC. It translates to CSAKRTGTETQYF.

CDR3 sequence reads: CASSSGQGFDKNIQYF. CDR3 sequence (DNA): TGTGCCAGCAGTTCGGGACAGGGGTTTGACAAAAACATTCAGTACTTC. The chain couples TRBV12-3 or TRBV12-4 to TRBJ2-4, with TRBD1 matching over 10 bases. This CDR3 contains 16 residues. J lost 3 bases, V lost 4 bases, and 6 bases had no gene match.

J is TRBJ2-2 and V is TRBV6-4; D may be TRBD1 (5 bases). Germline CDR1 and CDR2: MRHNA and SNTAGT. The length of the CDR3 is 13 residues. V was pared by 10 bases and J by 2 bases, with 11 bases between. The CDR3: CATSQENTGELFF. The CDR3 DNA follows: TGTGCCACCTCACAGGAAAACACCGGGGAGCTGTTTTTT.

V usage is TRBV2 and J usage is TRBJ2-5, with D perhaps matching TRBD1 or TRBD2 (5 bases each). The CDR3 is made up of 14 amino acids. From germline, CDR1 is SNHLY and CDR2 FYNNEI. The V end was cut by 9 bases, the J end by 3 bases, with 17 bases between. The CDR3 is CASPGPPNKETQYF. The CDR3 nucleotides are TGTGCCAGTCCGGGACCCCCGAATAAAGAGACCCAGTACTTC.

This clonotype has a handful of counts. The genes are TRBV18 and TRBJ2-6; D unclear. The ends were cut back, 2 bases at V and 4 bases at J, with 6 bases in the middle. The CDR3 is 14 amino acids. Per germline, CDR1 KGHSH and CDR2 LQKENI. CDR3 in amino acids: CASSPEAGANVLTF. For the CDR3, the DNA is TGTGCCAGCTCACCAGAGGCCGGGGCCAACGTCCTGACTTTC.

This clonotype has more than one count but fewer than ten. The chain combines TRBV2 with TRBJ2-7; D unclear. With 4 bases removed from V and 6 bases from J, the gap between germline ends came to 13 bases. This CDR3 region has 13 residues. Germline V gene sequence: CDR1 SNHLY, CDR2 FYNNEI. CDR3 DNA sequence: TGTGCCAGCAGTGTAAACGGGTTGGGCGAGCAGTACTTC. This gives the protein CASSVNGLGEQYF.

This clonotype was seen ten or more times. The chain employs TRBV7-9 and TRBJ2-5, with TRBD2 identical over 9 bases. CDR1 and CDR2 (germline): SEHNR, FQNEAQ (reference sequence). CDR3 length: 17 amino acids. The ends lost 5 bases at V and 7 bases at J; junction bases unmatched: 17. The CDR3 nucleotides are TGTGCCAGCAGCCCCGGGACTAGCTCGTTGGTCCCACGGACCCAGTACTTC. This translates into CASSPGTSSLVPRTQYF.

In this sample, this clonotype turned up a few times. The chain uses TRBV5-1 and TRBJ2-7; D not resolved. Trimming removed 2 bases from V and 2 bases from J, with 17 bases in between. Germline-derived CDR1 and CDR2 are SGHRS and YFSETQ. This CDR3 comprises 16 residues. In nucleotides, the CDR3 is TGCGCCAGCAGCTTTGTCCCAAAAATCGGCCCCTACGAGCAGTACGTC. Its translation: CASSFVPKIGPYEQYV.

This clonotype was observed a handful of times. The V call is TRBV20-1, the J call TRBJ2-3; D may correspond to TRBD1 or TRBD2 (5 bases each). The CDR3 spans 15 residues. Trimming cost V 2 bases and J 0 bases, with 12 bases left between them. Germline V CDR1 and CDR2: DFQATT, SNEGSKA (reference sequence). CDR3 region: CSARTRDPSTDTQYF. In DNA form, the CDR3 reads TGCAGTGCTAGAACCCGGGACCCTAGCACAGATACGCAGTATTTT.

The chain is built from TRBV3-1 and TRBJ2-1; a possible D gene is TRBD1 (6 bases). There are 15 residues in the CDR3. V lost 6 bases and J lost 5, with 17 bases in between. Germline CDR1 LGHDT, CDR2 YNNKEL (reference sequence). In DNA form, the CDR3 reads TGTGCCAGCAGTCTACGGGGTGGGGGCGACAATGAGCAGTTCTTC. Translated, it gives CASSLRGGGDNEQFF.

This clonotype was observed a handful of times. The V and J genes are TRBV24-1 and TRBJ1-5; no definite D call. Germline V gene lookup returns CDR1 KGHDR and CDR2 SFDVKD. The CDR3 extends over 13 amino acids. V was clipped by 5 bases and J by 4 bases, with 8 bases between them. The chain's CDR3 is CATSGQANQPQHF. The CDR3 coding sequence is TGTGCCACCAGTGGGCAGGCTAATCAGCCCCAGCATTTT.

This rearrangement joins TRBV28 to TRBJ1-1; no clear D gene. CDR1 and CDR2 (germline): MDHEN, SYDVKM. Between the trimmed V and J ends, which lost 3 bases and 1 base, there was a span of 12 bases. CDR3 length: 15 amino acids. Here the CDR3 DNA reads TGTGCCAGCAGTTTTAAGGTACTCCGGAACACTGAAGCTTTCTTT. Its translation: CASSFKVLRNTEAFF.

V gene TRBV20-1 combines with J gene TRBJ1-5; unclear D gene. In germline, CDR1 is DFQATT, CDR2 SNEGSKA (reference sequence). The CDR3 loop spans 13 amino acids. Trimming took 5 bases from V and 6 from J, leaving 14 bases between them. The DNA of the CDR3 is TGCAGTGCTGTCTTTGGGTTGGGTCAGCCCCAGCATTTT. The encoded protein is CSAVFGLGQPQHF.

This clonotype was seen a few times. This chain connects TRBV5-1 to TRBJ2-7; 13 bases are shared with TRBD2. V was clipped by 4 bases and J by 7 bases; unmatched bases: 14. This CDR3 is built from 17 residues. From germline, CDR1 is SGHRS and CDR2 YFSETQ. The CDR3 reads CASSPGTSGMALLEQYF. CDR3 DNA: TGCGCCAGCAGCCCAGGGACTAGCGGGATGGCCCTCTTGGAGCAGTACTTC. The full variable domain, in which reference TRBV5-1 and TRBJ2-7 provide the parts outside the CDR3, is KAGVTQTPRYLIKTRGQQVTLSCSPISGHRSVSWYQQTPGQGLQFLFEYFSETQRNKGNFPGRFSGRQFSNSRSEMNVSTLELGDSALYLCASSPGTSGMALLEQYFGPGTRLTVT.